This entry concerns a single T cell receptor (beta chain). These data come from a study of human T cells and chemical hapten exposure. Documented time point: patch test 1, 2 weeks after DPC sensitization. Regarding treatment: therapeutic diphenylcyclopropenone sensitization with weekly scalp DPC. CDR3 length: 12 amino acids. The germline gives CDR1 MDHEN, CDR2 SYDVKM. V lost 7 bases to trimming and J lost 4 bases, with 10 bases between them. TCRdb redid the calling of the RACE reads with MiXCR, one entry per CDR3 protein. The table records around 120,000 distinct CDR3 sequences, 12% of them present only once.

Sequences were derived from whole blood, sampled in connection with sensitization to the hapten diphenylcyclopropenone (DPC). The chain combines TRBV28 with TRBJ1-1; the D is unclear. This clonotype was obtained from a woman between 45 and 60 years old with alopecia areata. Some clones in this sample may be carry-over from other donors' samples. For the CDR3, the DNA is TGTGCCAGCACAGAGCAGGCCACTGAAGCTTTCTTT. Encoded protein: CASTEQATEAFF.